Detailed here is one T cell receptor (beta chain). V lost 5 bases and J lost 4, with 9 bases in between. This CDR3 spans 13 amino acids. The germline gives CDR1 SGHNT, CDR2 YENEEA. Repertoires were generated with immunoSEQ multiplex PCR, while TCRdb's copy carries only in-frame clones and drops some. The table includes 70,000 or so clones, around nine tenths detected once. The sample is drawn from a study of OX40 agonist ivuxolimab in advanced cancers. V gene TRBV11-3 combines with J gene TRBJ1-3; possibly TRBD1 for D (6 bases). The receptor comes from an adult with an advanced solid tumor such as melanoma, head and neck, liver or kidney cancer. Sequencing used CD4+ or CD8+ T cells sorted from blood, obtained in a trial of the OX40 agonist ivuxolimab. The CDR3 is CASSQGHGNTIYF. CDR3 nucleotides: TGTGCCAGCAGCCAGGGGCACGGAAACACCATATATTTT.